The 17 T cell receptor beta chains below come from one sample, sequenced in a study of blood T cells in healthy people across ages. A second PCR of about 7 to 12 cycles used a sample-barcoded 5' primer and a J-beta primer mix. TCRdb passed the 5' RACE reads through MiXCR, listing each CDR3 protein once. The data contain 750,000 to 950,000 distinct CDR3 sequences, 53% of them singletons. The sample was blood. The receptor source for this set is an elderly man in good health.

The chain combines TRBV6-6 with TRBJ2-2; D not resolved. CDR3 size: 14 residues. The germline CDR1 and CDR2 sequences are MNHNY and SVGAGI (reference sequence). V dropped 8 bases and J dropped 2 bases, with 12 bases sitting between them. The DNA of the CDR3 is TGTGCCAGCCGCTGGGTTATTAACACCGGGGAGCTGTTTTTT. Residues: CASRWVINTGELFF.

This clonotype was picked up one time. This rearrangement joins TRBV30 to TRBJ2-1, with D perhaps assigned TRBD1 or TRBD2 (6 bases each). V dropped 5 bases and J dropped 8 bases, with 19 bases sitting between them. The germline V gene has CDR1 GTSNPN and CDR2 SVGIG (reference sequence). This CDR3 is 14 amino acids long. The CDR3 DNA reads as TGTGCCTGGCTCCACAGGGCGGGGTATGATGAGCAGTTCTTC. This translates into CAWLHRAGYDEQFF.

The V gene is TRBV2, the J gene TRBJ2-4, with unresolved D. Trimming left V 6 bases short and J 5 bases short, with 2 bases between. Per germline, CDR1 SNHLY and CDR2 FYNNEI. The CDR3 has 10 amino acids. The CDR3 region has the DNA TGTGCCAGCAGCGAAAACATTCAGTACTTC. Residues: CASSENIQYF.

This chain connects TRBV29-1 to TRBJ2-4; 7 bases fit TRBD2. Germline assignment: CDR1 SQVTM and CDR2 ANQGSEA. V shed 5 bases and J 1 base; nucleotides not matched to a gene: 14. The CDR3 is made up of 17 amino acids. The CDR3 DNA reads as TGCAGCGTTCTGGCGGGAATTTACGGGAGGGCCAAAAACATTCAGTACTTC. Amino acids: CSVLAGIYGRAKNIQYF. Full variable domain (remainder filled in from reference TRBV29-1 and TRBJ2-4): SAVISQKPSRDICQRGTSLTIQCQVDSQVTMMFWYRQQPGQSLTLIATANQGSEATYESGFVIDKFPISRPNLTFSTLTVSNMSPEDSSIYLCSVLAGIYGRAKNIQYFGAGTRLSVL.

This clonotype came up a few times. This chain connects TRBV6-7 to TRBJ1-2; 10 positions agree with TRBD1. TRBV6-7 is an open reading frame, and its role is uncertain. V was clipped by 6 bases and J by 0 bases; unmatched bases: 10. The CDR3 sequence is 17 residues long. The CDR3 DNA is TGTGCCAGCAGAAAACGGGACAGGGGAGACACTAACTATGGCTACACCTTC. Translation: CASRKRDRGDTNYGYTF.

There are a few counts of this clonotype. V and J are TRBV7-6 and TRBJ1-2; TRBD1 aligns across 8 bases. V shed 1 base, J shed 3 bases, and the junction held 7 bases outside the gene matches. The length of the CDR3 is 16 residues. In germline, CDR1 is SGHVS, CDR2 FNYEAQ. For the CDR3, the DNA is TGTGCCAGCAGCTTAGAGGGATACAGGGGGGACTATGGCTACACCTTC. Amino acid sequence: CASSLEGYRGDYGYTF.

Comment on this clonotype: Germline and junction disagree at one end, which may indicate a read error. This chain connects TRBV2 to TRBJ2-7, with D hard to call. Germline CDR1 is SNHLY and CDR2 is FYNNEI. This CDR3 comprises 14 residues. The CDR3: CTSSPETYKYEQYF. CDR3 DNA: TGTACCAGCAGTCCCGAGACCTATAAATACGAGCAGTACTTC.

The table lists this clonotype with a few counts. The V and J genes are TRBV6-5 and TRBJ2-7; D uncertain. Germline V gene data show CDR1 as MNHEY and CDR2 as SVGAGI. The CDR3 length is 11 residues. V was pared by 6 bases and J by 6 bases, with 9 bases between. The CDR3 DNA follows: TGTGCCAGCAGCCAATGGGGCGAGCAGTACTTC. Amino acid sequence: CASSQWGEQYF.

The rearrangement links TRBV2 to TRBJ1-5, with D maybe TRBD1 (6 bases). Trimming took off 6 bases at V and 0 bases at J, with 12 bases between the two ends. The CDR3 runs to 15 residues. Looked up from germline, CDR1 is SNHLY and CDR2 is FYNNEI. CDR3 loop: CASRVTGYSNQPQHF. CDR3 bases: TGTGCCAGCAGGGTCACAGGGTATAGCAATCAGCCCCAGCATTTT. The full variable domain, rest sourced from reference TRBV2 and TRBJ1-5, is EPEVTQTPSHQVTQMGQEVILRCVPISNHLYFYWYRQILGQKVEFLVSFYNNEISEKSEIFDDQFSVERPDGSNFTLKIRSTKLEDSAMYFCASRVTGYSNQPQHFGDGTRLSIL.

This chain links TRBV5-6 with TRBJ1-1; D gene ambiguous. This CDR3 contains 13 residues. The germline gives CDR1 SGHDT, CDR2 YYEEEE. V was cut by 1 base and J by 5 bases, with 9 bases left in between. This CDR3 is CASSLRWQTEAFF. The CDR3 DNA follows: TGTGCCAGCAGCTTGAGGTGGCAAACTGAAGCTTTCTTT.

This clonotype was recorded only once. The V gene is TRBV27, the J gene TRBJ2-5, with a weak D call TRBD2 (8 bases). V shed 6 bases and J shed 11 bases, with 25 bases lying between them. Germline loops: CDR1 MNHEY, CDR2 SMNVEV (reference sequence). The CDR3 covers 15 residues. CDR3 in amino acids: CASRKGTVEAGEQYF. The CDR3 coding sequence is TGTGCCAGCAGAAAGGGGACAGTTGAAGCGGGGGAGCAGTACTTC.

The chain links TRBV2 to TRBJ2-5, with 10 bases that match TRBD1. The V and J ends lost 6 bases and 1 base, in that order; junction bases with no gene match: 5. CDR3 size: 15 residues. Germline V gives CDR1 SNHLY, CDR2 FYNNEI. The chain's CDR3 is CASSGQGVLQETQYF. DNA of the CDR3: TGTGCCAGCAGCGGACAGGGGGTCCTCCAAGAGACCCAGTACTTC.

Remarks on this clonotype: A much bigger clone sits one base away, suggesting this may be a read error. V gene TRBV3-1 combines with J gene TRBJ2-7; D perhaps matches TRBD1 (5 bases). Looked up from germline, CDR1 is LGHDT and CDR2 is YNNKEL (reference sequence). This CDR3 is 14 amino acids long. V lost 4 bases and J lost 3, with 13 bases in between. This chain's CDR3 is CASSRVDTDYEQYF. The CDR3 bases are TGTGCCAGCAGCCGCGTGGACACTGACTACGAGCAGTACTTC.

The chain couples TRBV12-5 to TRBJ2-3; D is ambiguous. The CDR3 contains 12 residues. V lost 7 bases to trimming and J lost 4 bases, with 9 bases between them. The germline V gene has CDR1 LGHNT and CDR2 FRNRAP. For the CDR3, the DNA is TGTGCTAGTGATGCCAGCTCAGATACGCAGTATTTT. It is translated as CASDASSDTQYF.

V is TRBV5-5 and J is TRBJ2-3, with TRBD2 identical over 7 bases. This CDR3 is built from 12 residues. Germline V gene lookup returns CDR1 SGHKS and CDR2 YYEKEE (reference sequence). V was pared by 10 bases and J by 0 bases, with 2 bases of the junction left unmatched. CDR3 in amino acids: CAAGDSTDTQYF. In DNA form, the CDR3 reads TGTGCCGCGGGGGACAGCACAGATACGCAGTATTTT.

Regarding this clonotype: Possible read error: a much larger clone is one base away. V gene TRBV28 combines with J gene TRBJ2-7, with D possibly TRBD1 on 6 matching bases. The germline V gene encodes CDR1 MDHEN and CDR2 SYDVKM. V was pared by 5 bases and J by 7 bases, with 18 bases between. This CDR3 is built from 14 residues. The CDR3 coding sequence is TGTGCCAGCAGTGTAAGGTGGGGGCTGGGGGAGCAGTACTTC. Its translation is CASSVRWGLGEQYF.

The gene calls are TRBV29-1 and TRBJ1-1, with D perhaps matching TRBD1 (5 bases). V lost 2 bases to trimming and J lost 4 bases, with 11 bases between them. Per germline, CDR1 SQVTM and CDR2 ANQGSEA. The CDR3 covers 13 residues. The CDR3 nucleotides are TGCAGCGTTGAATCCGGAGGGACCACTGAAGCTTTCTTT. Translated: CSVESGGTTEAFF.